This T cell receptor (beta chain) was recovered during a study of early T cells in non-severe SARS-CoV-2 infection. Whole-study context: Chains were unpaired, as sequencing was done on bulk RNA from unsorted whole blood. Study-wide results and caveats: Comparison of clonotypes with VDJdb favored anti-spike CD8 responses while missing private and CD4 specificities.

The germline CDR1 and CDR2 sequences are MDHEN and SYDVKM. CDR3 length: 16 amino acids. The V and J ends lost 6 bases and 4 bases, in that order; junction bases with no gene match: 12. This clonotype was recorded a few times. Its antigen is unknown. Molecules of cDNA were individually given unique molecular identifiers that were attached to them. TCRdb called the 5' RACE reads again in MiXCR, with one record for every CDR3 protein. The sample contains 75,000 to 100,000 distinct CDR3 sequences, around 16% of which appear only once. The clonotype comes from an adult who was a healthcare worker with PCR-confirmed SARS-CoV-2 infection or an uninfected control (not recorded which). The chain recombines TRBV28 with TRBJ1-5, with 7 bases fitting TRBD1. The specimen was whole blood. CDR3 amino acids: CASSIIGTVTNQPQHF. The CDR3 DNA reads TGTGCCAGCAGCATTATAGGGACAGTCACTAATCAGCCCCAGCATTTT.